The clone carrying this T cell receptor beta chain has just one count. This specimen comes from a study of blood T cell repertoires in COVID-19. Study in general: Both acute and convalescent COVID-19 samples were obtained from the United States, Italy and Spain.

One Seattle source followed patients from active infection through their disease course. Authors' methods: Quantification of nucleated cells was approximated via reference gene primer amplification. The assay was immunoSEQ multiplex PCR, and TCRdb's table has in-frame clones only and misses some. The DNA was the basis for D and trimming; V, J and clone size are from that table. The table records about 240,000 clones, around 90% of them present only once. Sequencing was done on a sample of peripheral blood. The source is a man aged 25 to 45 with COVID-19, enrolled during active disease.

The CDR3 loop reads CASSPFTGNLDTEAFF. The DNA for the CDR3 is TGTGCCAGCTCACCGTTTACAGGGAATTTGGACACTGAAGCTTTCTTT. This chain links TRBV18 with TRBJ1-1, with D perhaps matching TRBD1 (6 bases). Germline V CDR1 and CDR2: KGHSH, LQKENI. The CDR3 runs to 16 residues. With 3 bases removed from V and 3 bases from J, the gap between germline ends came to 17 bases.